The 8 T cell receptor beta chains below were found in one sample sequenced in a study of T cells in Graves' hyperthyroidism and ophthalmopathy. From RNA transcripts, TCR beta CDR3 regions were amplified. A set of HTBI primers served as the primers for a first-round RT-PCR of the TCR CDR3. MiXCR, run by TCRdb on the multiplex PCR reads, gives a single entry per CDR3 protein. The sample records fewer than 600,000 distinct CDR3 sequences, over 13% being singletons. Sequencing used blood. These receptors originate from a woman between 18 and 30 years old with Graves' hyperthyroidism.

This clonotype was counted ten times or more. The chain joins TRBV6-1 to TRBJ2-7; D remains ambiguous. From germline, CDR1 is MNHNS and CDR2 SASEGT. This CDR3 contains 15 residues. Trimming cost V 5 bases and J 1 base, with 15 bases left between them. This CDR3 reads CASSHPRGESYEQYF. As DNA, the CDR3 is TGTGCCAGCAGTCACCCCCGCGGAGAGTCCTACGAGCAGTACTTC.

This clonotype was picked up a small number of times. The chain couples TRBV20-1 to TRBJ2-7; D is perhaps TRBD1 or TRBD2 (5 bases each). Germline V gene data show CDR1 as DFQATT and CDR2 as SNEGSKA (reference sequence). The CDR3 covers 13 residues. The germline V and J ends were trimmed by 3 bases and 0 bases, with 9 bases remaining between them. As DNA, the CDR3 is TGCAGTGCTAGGGGACGGAACTCCTACGAGCAGTACTTC. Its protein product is CSARGRNSYEQYF.

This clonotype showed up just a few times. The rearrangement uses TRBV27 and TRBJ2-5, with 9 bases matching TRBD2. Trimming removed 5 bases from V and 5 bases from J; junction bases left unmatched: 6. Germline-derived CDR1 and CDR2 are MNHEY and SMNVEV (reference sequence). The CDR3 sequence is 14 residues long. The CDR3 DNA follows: TGTGCCAGCAGTAGTCCTAGCGGGACGGAGACCCAGTACTTC. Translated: CASSSPSGTETQYF.

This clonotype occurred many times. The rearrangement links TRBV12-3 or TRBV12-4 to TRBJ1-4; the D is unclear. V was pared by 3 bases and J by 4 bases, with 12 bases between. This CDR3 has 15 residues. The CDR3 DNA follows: TGTGCCAGCAGTTTTTTCCCGGGCGGTAATGAAAAACTGTTTTTT. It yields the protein CASSFFPGGNEKLFF.

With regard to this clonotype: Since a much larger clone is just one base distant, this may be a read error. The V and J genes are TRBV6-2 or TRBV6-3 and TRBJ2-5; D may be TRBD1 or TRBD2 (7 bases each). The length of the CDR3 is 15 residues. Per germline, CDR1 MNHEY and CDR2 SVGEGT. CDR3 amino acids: CASNLRGGGSEIQYF. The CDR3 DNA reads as TGTGCCAGCAACCTAAGGGGAGGGGGCTCAGAGATCCAGTACTTC.

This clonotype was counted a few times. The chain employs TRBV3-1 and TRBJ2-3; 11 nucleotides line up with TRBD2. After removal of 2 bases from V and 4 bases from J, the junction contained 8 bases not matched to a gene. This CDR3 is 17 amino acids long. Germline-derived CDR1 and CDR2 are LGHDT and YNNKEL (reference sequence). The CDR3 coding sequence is TGTGCCAGCAGCCAAAATTCACTAGCGGGAGTGGCAGATACGCAGTATTTT. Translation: CASSQNSLAGVADTQYF.

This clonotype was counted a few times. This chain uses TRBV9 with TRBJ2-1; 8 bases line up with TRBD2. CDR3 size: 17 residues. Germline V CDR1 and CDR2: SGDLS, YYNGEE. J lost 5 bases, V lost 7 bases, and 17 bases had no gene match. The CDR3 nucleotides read TGTGCCAGCGCGCCCCCCAAGAGCGGGAGTAGACACAATGAGCAGTTCTTC. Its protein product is CASAPPKSGSRHNEQFF.

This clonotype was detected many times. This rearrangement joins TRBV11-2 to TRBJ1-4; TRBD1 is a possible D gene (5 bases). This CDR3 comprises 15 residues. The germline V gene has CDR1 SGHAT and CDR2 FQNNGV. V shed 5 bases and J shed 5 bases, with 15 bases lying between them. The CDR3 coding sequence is TGTGCCAGCAGCCCTCCGGGACGGACAAATGAAAAACTGTTTTTT. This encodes CASSPPGRTNEKLFF.